Listed below are T cell receptor beta chains from one sample, sequenced in a study of T cells after yellow fever vaccination. TCRdb redid the calling of the 5' RACE reads with MiXCR, one entry per CDR3 protein. The table shows over 150,000 distinct CDR3 sequences, with approximately 6.2% occurring only once. The specimen was CD4+ T cells sorted from PBMCs, collected on the day of the first yellow fever vaccination. The receptor set was obtained from a man aged 18-30 years who received the YFV17D yellow fever vaccine. Both conserved end residues are part of each CDR3. The order of the fields is D gene, clone size, J gene, V gene, CDR3 DNA, CDR3 protein. A D gene is named only where the DNA matches it firmly. Only part of the rows carry a size: once, few, many, or a class if the clone is expanded.

>NA|NA|TRBJ2-2|TRBV5-4
TGTGCCAGCAGCGACGTGGAGGACACCGGGGAGCTGTTTTTT
CASSDVEDTGELFF
>TRBD2|many|TRBJ2-3|TRBV5-1
TGCGCCAGCAGCATACTAGCGGGGGGGTTGCCAGATACGCAGTATTTT
CASSILAGGLPDTQYF
>TRBD1|few|TRBJ1-5|TRBV5-1
TGCGCCAGCAGCTTGGGACAGGGACGACAGCCCCAGCATTTT
CASSLGQGRQPQHF
>NA|NA|TRBJ1-4|TRBV5-6
TGTGCCAGCAGCTCAAAATATAGGAGGGGGGCCAAACTGTTTTTT
CASSSKYRRGAKLFF
>TRBD1|NA|TRBJ1-1|TRBV25-1
TGTGCCAGCACCACAGGGGACCGGAACACTGAAGCTTTCTTT
CASTTGDRNTEAFF
>NA|many|TRBJ1-5|TRBV27
TGTGCCAGCAGTTTTCGGAGGGGTAATCAGCCCCAGCATTTT
CASSFRRGNQPQHF
>TRBD2|many|TRBJ2-5|TRBV4-2
TGTGCCAGCAGCCAAGATGGCACTAGCGGGGGGAGAGAGACCCAGTACTTC
CASSQDGTSGGRETQYF
>NA|NA|TRBJ2-2|TRBV7-2
TGTGCCAGCAGCCCTGGACGTGGCGCGAACACCGGGGAGCTGTTTTTT
CASSPGRGANTGELFF
>NA|many|TRBJ1-1|TRBV10-3
TGTGCCATCAGTGAGTCCCGGAACACTGAAGCTTTCTTT
CAISESRNTEAFF
>TRBD1|many|TRBJ1-1|TRBV10-3
TGTGCCAGTAGACAGGGGTCGGAGGAAACTGAAGCTTTCTTT
CASRQGSEETEAFF
>NA|NA|TRBJ2-5|TRBV5-6
TGTGCCAGCAGCTTGGCAGGGGGGGGGACCCAGTACTTC
CASSLAGGGTQYF
>NA|many|TRBJ1-3|TRBV11-1
TGTGCCAGCAGCCCGCGGAGGGGGGAAGCGAACTCTGGAAACACCATATATTTT
CASSPRRGEANSGNTIYF
>NA|NA|TRBJ2-1|TRBV6-2/TRBV6-3
TGTGCCAGCAGTCCCATGGGGGGACCGGAGCAGTTCTTC
CASSPMGGPEQFF
>NA|many|TRBJ2-2|TRBV29-1
TGCAGTAGCGCCCCTAACACCGGGGAGCTGTTTTTT
CSSAPNTGELFF
>NA|few|TRBJ1-2|TRBV7-9
TGTGCCAGCAGCCCTGGGGCAGGCGATGGCTACACCTTC
CASSPGAGDGYTF
>NA|few|TRBJ1-4|TRBV20-1
TGCAGTGCTAGATCCGGGGTAGAGGAAAAACTGTTTTTT
CSARSGVEEKLFF
>TRBD2|NA|TRBJ2-1|TRBV9
TGTGCCAGCAGCGTAGCTGCTGGAGTAGCGGGGGGGCCAGGGTACAATGAGCAGTTCTTC
CASSVAAGVAGGPGYNEQFF
>NA|NA|TRBJ1-1|TRBV5-4
TGTGCCAGCAGGGCTGGGGGTTGGGGACCCTCAGAAGCTTTCTTT
CASRAGGWGPSEAFF
>NA|NA|TRBJ1-4|TRBV7-2
TGTGCCAGCAGCCGGGGGGGGCCTTCTAATGAAAAACTGTTTTTT
CASSRGGPSNEKLFF
>NA|few|TRBJ1-2|TRBV27
TGTGCCAGCAGTCCTCGACCGTTCTATGGCTACACCTTC
CASSPRPFYGYTF
>NA|many|TRBJ2-1|TRBV29-1
TGCAGCGTTGGGCCTCGGAGCGATGAGCAGTTCTTC
CSVGPRSDEQFF
>NA|medium-sized|TRBJ1-1|TRBV7-2
TGTGCCAGCAGCCTTAGCAGGTGGAACACTGAAGCTTTCTTT
CASSLSRWNTEAFF
>NA|many|TRBJ2-3|TRBV29-1
TGCAGCGTAGAAACAGGGTCGGGCACAGATACGCAGTATTTT
CSVETGSGTDTQYF
>TRBD1|NA|TRBJ1-1|TRBV11-2
TGTGCCAGCAGCTCCGCCCAGGGGGCAATGAACACTGAAGCTTTCTTT
CASSSAQGAMNTEAFF
>NA|few|TRBJ2-7|TRBV7-6
TGTGCCAGCAGCTTAATCCCGAGTGGGCAAGGGCGGGAAAACGAGCAGTACTTC
CASSLIPSGQGRENEQYF
>TRBD1|NA|TRBJ1-2|TRBV7-9
TGTGCCAGCAGCTTCGCGGACAGGGGCTCTGGCTACACCTTC
CASSFADRGSGYTF